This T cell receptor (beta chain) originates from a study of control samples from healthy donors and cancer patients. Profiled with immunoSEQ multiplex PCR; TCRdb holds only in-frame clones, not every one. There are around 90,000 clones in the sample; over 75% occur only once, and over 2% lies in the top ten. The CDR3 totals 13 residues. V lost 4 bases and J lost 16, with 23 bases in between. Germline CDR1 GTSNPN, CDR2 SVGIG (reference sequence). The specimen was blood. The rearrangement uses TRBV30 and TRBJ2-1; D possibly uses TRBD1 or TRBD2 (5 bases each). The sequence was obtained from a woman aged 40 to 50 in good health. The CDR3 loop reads CAWTLQPGTERFF. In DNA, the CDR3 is TGTGCCTGGACCCTTCAGCCCGGGACGGAGAGATTCTTC.